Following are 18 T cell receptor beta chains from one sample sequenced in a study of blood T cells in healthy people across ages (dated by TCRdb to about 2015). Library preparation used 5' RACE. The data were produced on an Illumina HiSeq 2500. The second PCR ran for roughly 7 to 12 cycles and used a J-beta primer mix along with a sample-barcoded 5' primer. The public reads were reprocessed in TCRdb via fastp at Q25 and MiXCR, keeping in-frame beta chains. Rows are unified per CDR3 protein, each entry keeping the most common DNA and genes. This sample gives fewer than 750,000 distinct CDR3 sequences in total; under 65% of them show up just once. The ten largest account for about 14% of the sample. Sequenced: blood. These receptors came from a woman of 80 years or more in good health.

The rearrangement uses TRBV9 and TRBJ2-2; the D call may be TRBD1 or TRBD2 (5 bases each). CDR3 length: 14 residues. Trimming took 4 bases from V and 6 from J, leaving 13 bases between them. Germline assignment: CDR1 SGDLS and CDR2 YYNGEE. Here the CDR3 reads CASSRGLDAGELFF. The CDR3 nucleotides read TGTGCCAGCAGCCGGGGCCTCGACGCCGGGGAGCTGTTTTTT.

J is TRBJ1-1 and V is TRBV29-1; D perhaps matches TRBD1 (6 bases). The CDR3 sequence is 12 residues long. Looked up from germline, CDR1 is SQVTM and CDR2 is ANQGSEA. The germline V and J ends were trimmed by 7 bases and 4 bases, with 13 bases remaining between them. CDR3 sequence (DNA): TGCAGCGCCCAAACAGGGAGCACTGAAGCTTTCTTT. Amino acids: CSAQTGSTEAFF.

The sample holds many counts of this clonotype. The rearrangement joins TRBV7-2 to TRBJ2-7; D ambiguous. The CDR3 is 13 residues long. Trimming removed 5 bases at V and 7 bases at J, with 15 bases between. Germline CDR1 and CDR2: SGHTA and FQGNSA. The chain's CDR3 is CASSLALLREQYF. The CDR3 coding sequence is TGTGCCAGCAGCCTGGCATTACTGAGGGAGCAGTACTTC.

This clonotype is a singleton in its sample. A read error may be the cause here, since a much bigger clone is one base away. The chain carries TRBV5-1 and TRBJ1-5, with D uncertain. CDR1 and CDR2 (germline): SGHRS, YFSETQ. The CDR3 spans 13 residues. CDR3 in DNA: TGCGCCAGCAGTCCTAGACCCGATCAGCCCCGGCATTTT. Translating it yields CASSPRPDQPRHF.

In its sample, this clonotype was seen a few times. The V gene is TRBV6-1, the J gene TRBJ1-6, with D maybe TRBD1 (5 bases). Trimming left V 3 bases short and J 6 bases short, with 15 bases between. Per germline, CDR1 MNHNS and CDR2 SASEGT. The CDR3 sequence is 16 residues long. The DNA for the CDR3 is TGTGCCAGCAGTGACCCCGCGGTGGGGCGTAATTCACCCCTCCACTTT. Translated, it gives CASSDPAVGRNSPLHF.

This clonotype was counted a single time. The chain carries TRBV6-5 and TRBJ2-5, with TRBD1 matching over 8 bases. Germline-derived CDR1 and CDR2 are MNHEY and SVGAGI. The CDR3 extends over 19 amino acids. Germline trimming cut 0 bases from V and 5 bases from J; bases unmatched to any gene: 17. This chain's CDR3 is CASSYSRGQGAFSMETQYF. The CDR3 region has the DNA TGTGCCAGCAGTTACTCGAGAGGGCAGGGGGCGTTCAGTATGGAGACCCAGTACTTC.

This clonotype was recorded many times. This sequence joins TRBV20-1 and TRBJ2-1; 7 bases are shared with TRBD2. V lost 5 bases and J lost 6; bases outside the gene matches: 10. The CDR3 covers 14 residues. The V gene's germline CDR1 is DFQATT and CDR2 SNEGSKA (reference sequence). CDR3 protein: CSAQSGRGINEQFF. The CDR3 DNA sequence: TGCAGTGCTCAAAGTGGGCGGGGGATCAATGAGCAGTTCTTC.

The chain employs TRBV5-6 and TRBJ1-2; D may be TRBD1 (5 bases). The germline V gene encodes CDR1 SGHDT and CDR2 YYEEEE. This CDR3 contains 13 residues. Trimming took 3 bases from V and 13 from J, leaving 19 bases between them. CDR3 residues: CASSSTNVRGITF. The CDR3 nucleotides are TGTGCCAGCAGCTCCACAAACGTCCGGGGCATCACCTTC.

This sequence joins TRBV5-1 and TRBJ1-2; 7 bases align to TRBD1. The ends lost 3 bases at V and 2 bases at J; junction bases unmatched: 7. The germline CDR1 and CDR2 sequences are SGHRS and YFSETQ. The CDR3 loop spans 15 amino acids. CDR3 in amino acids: CASSWLTGTNYGYTF. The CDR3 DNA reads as TGCGCCAGCAGCTGGCTGACAGGGACAAACTATGGCTACACCTTC.

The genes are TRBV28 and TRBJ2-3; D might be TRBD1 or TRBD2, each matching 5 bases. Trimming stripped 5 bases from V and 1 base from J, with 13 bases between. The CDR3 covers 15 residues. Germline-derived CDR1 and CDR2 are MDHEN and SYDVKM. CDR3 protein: CASSAWGRGTDTQYF. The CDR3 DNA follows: TGTGCCAGCAGTGCTTGGGGGAGAGGCACAGATACGCAGTATTTT.

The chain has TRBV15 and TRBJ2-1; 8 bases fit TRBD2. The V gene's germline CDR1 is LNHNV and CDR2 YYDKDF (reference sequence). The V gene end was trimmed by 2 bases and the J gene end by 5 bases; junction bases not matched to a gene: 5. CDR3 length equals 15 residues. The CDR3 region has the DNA TGTGCCACCAGCAGACCGGGACTAGGGCACAATGAGCAGTTCTTC. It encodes CATSRPGLGHNEQFF.

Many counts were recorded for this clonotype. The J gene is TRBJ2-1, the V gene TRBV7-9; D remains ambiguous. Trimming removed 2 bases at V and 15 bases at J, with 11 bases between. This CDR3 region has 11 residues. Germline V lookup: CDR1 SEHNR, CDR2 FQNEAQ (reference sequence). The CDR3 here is CASSLYPWRFF. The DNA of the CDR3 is TGTGCCAGCAGCTTATACCCCTGGAGGTTCTTC.

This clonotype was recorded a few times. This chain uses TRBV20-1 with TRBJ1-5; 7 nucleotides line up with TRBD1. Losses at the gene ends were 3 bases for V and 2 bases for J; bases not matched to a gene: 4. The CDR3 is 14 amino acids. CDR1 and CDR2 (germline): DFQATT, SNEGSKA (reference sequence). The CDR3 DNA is TGCAGTGCTAGGGGCGACAGGGGCAATCAGCCCCAGCATTTT. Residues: CSARGDRGNQPQHF.

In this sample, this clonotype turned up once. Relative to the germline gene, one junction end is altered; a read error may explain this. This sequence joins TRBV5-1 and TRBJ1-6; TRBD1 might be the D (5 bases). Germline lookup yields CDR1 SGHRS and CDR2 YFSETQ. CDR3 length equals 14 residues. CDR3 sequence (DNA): TGCGCCGGCAGCCTCGGGGAAGGGGATTCACCCCTCCACTTT. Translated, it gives CAGSLGEGDSPLHF.

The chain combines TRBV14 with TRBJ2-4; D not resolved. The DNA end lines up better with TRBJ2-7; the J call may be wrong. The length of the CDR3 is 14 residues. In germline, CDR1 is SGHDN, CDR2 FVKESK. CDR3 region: CASSHAGKGYEQYF. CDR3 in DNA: TGTGCCAGCAGCCATGCCGGAAAAGGTTACGAGCAGTACTTC.

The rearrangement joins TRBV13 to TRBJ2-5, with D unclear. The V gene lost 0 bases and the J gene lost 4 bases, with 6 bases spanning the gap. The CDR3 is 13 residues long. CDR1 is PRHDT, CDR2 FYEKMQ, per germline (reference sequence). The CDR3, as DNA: TGTGCCAGCAGCTTAGGGAAAGCAGAGACCCAGTACTTC. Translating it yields CASSLGKAETQYF.

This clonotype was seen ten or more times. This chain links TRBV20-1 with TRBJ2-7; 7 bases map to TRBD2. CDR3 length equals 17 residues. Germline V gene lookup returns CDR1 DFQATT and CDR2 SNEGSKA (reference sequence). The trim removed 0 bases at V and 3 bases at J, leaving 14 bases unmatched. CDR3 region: CSARDPYRDYNYYEQYF. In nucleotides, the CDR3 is TGCAGTGCTAGAGATCCCTACCGGGACTATAACTACTACGAGCAGTACTTC.

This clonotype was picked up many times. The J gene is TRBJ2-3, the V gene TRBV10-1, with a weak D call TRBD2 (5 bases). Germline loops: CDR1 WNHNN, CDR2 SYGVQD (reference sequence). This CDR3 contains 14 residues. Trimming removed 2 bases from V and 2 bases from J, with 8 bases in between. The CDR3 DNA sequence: TGCGCCAGCAGTGAGAAGGGAGTCACAGATACGCAGTATTTT. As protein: CASSEKGVTDTQYF.